This TCR beta chain stems from a study of CD8+ T cells in alopecia areata. Findings and caveats of the study: Higher clonality was seen in lesional scalp than in normal scalp, especially in alopecia totalis/universalis.

Extracted from the samples, RNA was reverse transcribed into cDNA to serve as the sequencing template. Generated by immunoSEQ multiplex PCR, the TCRdb table keeps only in-frame clones and is missing some. In the table there are roughly 100,000 clones, 85% to 90% of which are singletons. Treatment noted: oral pan-JAK inhibitor, 5-10 mg twice daily. Researchers took lesional scalp punch biopsies and peripheral blood from people who were alopecia areata patients. Comment on this clone: No antigen is known for it.

The V and J ends lost 0 bases and 0 bases respectively, with 14 bases between them. The CDR3 length is 18 residues. Germline CDR1 LGHNT, CDR2 FRNRAP. V and J are TRBV12-5 and TRBJ2-2, with D perhaps matching TRBD2 (5 bases). The starting material was CD8+ T cells sorted from blood, obtained between weeks 30 and 35, from a patient treated with tofacitinib. The clonotype originates from a human donor with alopecia areata. The CDR3 bases are TGTGCTAGTGGTTTGGTACTAGGTCCTCCCGCGAACACCGGGGAGCTGTTTTTT. This sequence encodes CASGLVLGPPANTGELFF.